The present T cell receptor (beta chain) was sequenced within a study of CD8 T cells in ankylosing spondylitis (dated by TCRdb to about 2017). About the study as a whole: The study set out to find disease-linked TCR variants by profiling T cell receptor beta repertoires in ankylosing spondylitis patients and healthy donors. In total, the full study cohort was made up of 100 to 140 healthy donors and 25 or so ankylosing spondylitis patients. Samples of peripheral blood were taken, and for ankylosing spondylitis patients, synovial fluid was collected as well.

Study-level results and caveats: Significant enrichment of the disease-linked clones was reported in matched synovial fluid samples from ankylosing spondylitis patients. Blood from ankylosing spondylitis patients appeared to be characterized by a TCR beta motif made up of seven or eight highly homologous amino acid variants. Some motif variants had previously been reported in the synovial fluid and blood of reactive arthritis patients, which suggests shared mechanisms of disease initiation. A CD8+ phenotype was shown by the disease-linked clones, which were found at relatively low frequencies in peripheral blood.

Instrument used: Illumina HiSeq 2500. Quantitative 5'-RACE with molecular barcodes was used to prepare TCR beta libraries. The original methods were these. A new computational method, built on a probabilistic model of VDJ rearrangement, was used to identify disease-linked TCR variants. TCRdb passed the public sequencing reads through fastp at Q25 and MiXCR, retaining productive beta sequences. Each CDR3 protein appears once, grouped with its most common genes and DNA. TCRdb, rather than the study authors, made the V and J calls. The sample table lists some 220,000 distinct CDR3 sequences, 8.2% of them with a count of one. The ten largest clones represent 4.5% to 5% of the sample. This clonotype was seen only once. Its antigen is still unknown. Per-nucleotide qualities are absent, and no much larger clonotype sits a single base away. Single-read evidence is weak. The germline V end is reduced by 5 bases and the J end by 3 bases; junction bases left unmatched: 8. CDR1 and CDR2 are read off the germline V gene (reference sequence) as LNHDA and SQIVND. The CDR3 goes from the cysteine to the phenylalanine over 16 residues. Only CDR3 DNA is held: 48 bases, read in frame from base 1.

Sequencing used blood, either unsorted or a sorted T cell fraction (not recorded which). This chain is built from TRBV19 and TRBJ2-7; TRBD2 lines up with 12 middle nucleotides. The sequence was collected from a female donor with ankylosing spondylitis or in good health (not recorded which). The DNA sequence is TGTGCCAGTAGTCCGAGACTAGCGGGAGCGCTCTACGAGCAGTACTTC. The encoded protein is CASSPRLAGALYEQYF.